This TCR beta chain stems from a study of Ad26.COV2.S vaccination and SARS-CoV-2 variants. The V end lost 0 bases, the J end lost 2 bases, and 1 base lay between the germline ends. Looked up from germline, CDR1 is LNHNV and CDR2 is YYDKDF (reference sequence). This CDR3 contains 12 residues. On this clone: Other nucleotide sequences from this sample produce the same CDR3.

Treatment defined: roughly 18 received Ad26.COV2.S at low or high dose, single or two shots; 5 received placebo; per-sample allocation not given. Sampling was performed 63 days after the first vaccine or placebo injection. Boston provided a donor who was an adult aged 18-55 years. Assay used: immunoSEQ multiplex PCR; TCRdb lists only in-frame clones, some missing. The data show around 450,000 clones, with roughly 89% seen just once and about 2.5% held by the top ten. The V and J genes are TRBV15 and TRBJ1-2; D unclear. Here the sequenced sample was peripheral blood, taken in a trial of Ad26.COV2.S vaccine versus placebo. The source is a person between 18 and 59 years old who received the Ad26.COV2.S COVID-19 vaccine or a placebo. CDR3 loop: CATSRDNYGYTF. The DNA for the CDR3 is TGTGCCACCAGCAGAGACAACTATGGCTACACCTTC. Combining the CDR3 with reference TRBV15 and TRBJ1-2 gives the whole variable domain DAMVIQNPRYQVTQFGKPVTLSCSQTLNHNVMYWYQQKSSQAPKLLFHYYDKDFNNEADTPDNFQSRRPNTSFCFLDIRSPGLGDTAMYLCATSRDNYGYTFGSGTRLTVV.